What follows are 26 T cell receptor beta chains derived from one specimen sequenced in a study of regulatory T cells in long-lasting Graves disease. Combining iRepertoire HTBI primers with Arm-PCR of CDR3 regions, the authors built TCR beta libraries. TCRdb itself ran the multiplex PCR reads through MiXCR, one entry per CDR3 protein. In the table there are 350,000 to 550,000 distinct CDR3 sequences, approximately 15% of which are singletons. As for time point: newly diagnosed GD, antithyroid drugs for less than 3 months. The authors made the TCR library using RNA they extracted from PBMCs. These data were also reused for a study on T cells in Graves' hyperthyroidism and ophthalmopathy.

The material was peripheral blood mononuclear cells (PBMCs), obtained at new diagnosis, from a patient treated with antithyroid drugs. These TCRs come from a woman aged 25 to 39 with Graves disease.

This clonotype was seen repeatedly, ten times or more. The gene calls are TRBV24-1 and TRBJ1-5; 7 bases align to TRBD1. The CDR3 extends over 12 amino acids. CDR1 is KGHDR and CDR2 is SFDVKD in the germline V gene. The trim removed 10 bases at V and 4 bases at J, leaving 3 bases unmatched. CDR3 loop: CATAQGNQPQHF. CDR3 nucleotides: TGTGCCACGGCACAGGGGAATCAGCCCCAGCATTTT.

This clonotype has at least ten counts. The CDR3 bases are TGTGCCAGCGGGGGCCTCCATTCCGTGACTAGCGGTGTGGCAGATACGCAGTATTTT. This gives the protein CASGGLHSVTSGVADTQYF. This sequence joins TRBV2 and TRBJ2-3; 9 nucleotides line up with TRBD2. V gave up 8 bases and J gave up 4 bases; unmatched junction bases: 22. Looked up from germline, CDR1 is SNHLY and CDR2 is FYNNEI. CDR3 size: 19 residues.

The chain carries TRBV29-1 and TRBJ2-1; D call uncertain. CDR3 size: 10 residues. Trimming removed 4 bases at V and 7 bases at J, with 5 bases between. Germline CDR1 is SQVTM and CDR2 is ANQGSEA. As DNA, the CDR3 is TGCAGCGTTGTATTGAATGAGCAGTTCTTC. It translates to CSVVLNEQFF.

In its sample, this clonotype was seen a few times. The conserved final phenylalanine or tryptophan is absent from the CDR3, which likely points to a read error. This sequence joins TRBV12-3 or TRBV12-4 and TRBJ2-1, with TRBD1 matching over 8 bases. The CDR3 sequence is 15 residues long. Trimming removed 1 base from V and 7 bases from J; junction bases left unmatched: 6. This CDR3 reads CASSLGTGTINEQFL. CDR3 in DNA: TGTGCCAGCAGTTTAGGGACAGGGACAATAAATGAGCAGTTCCTC.

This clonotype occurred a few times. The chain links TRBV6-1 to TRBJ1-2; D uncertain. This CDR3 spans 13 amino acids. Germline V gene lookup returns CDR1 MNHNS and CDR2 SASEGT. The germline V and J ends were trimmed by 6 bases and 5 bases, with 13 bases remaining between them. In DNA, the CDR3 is TGTGCCAGCAGATCCTCAGAGTGGTATGGCTACACCTTC. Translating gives CASRSSEWYGYTF.

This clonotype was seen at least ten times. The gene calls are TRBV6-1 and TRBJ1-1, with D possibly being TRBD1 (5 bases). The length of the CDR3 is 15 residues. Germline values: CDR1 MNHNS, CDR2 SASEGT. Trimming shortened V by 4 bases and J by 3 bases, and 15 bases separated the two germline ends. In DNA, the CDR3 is TGTGCCAGCAGTGGACAGAGGGATTGGTACACTGAAGCTTTCTTT. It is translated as CASSGQRDWYTEAFF.

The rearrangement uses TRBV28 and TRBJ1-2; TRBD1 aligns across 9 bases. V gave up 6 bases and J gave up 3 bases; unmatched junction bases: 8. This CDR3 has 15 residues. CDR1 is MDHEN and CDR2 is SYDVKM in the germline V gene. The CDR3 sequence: CASSPWTGAHYGYTF. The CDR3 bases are TGTGCCAGCAGCCCCTGGACAGGGGCTCACTATGGCTACACCTTC.

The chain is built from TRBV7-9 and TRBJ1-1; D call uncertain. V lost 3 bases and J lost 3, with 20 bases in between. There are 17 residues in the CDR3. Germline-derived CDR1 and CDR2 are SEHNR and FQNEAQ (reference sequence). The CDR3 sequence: CASSFSRPGGLHTEAFF. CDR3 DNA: TGTGCCAGCAGCTTCTCCCGGCCGGGTGGGCTCCACACTGAAGCTTTCTTT.

CDR3 in amino acids: CASSYSDPTGDTGELFF. The CDR3 coding sequence is TGTGCCAGCAGTTACTCGGATCCGACGGGAGACACCGGGGAGCTGTTTTTT. V gene TRBV6-5 combines with J gene TRBJ2-2, with a weak D call TRBD2 (6 bases). CDR1 and CDR2 from the germline V gene are MNHEY and SVGAGI. CDR3 length equals 17 residues. V lost 0 bases to trimming and J lost 3 bases, with 14 bases between them.

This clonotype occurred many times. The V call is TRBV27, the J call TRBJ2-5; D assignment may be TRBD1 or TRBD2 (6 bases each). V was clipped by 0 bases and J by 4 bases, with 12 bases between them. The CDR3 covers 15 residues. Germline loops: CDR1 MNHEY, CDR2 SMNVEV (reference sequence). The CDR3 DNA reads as TGTGCCAGCAGTTTATCGGGCAGGGGAGGAGAGACCCAGTACTTC. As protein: CASSLSGRGGETQYF.

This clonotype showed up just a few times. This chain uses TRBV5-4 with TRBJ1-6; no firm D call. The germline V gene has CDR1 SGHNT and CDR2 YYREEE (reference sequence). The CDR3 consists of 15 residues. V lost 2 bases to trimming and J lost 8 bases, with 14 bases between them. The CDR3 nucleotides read TGTGCCAGCAGCTTAGGGCAGATGCGGGATTCACCCCTCCACTTT. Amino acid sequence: CASSLGQMRDSPLHF.

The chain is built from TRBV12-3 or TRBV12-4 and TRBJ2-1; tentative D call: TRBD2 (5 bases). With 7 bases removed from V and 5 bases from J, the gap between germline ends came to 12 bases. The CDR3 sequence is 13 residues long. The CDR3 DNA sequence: TGTGCCAGCATTCTACAGCGGCACAATGAGCAGTTCTTC. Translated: CASILQRHNEQFF.

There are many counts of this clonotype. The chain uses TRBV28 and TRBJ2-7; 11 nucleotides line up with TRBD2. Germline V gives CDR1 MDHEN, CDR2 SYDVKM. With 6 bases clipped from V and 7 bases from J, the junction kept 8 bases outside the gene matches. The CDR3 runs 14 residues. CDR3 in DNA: TGTGCCAGCAGATTAGGGACTAGCGGTGATGAGCAGTACTTC. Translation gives CASRLGTSGDEQYF.

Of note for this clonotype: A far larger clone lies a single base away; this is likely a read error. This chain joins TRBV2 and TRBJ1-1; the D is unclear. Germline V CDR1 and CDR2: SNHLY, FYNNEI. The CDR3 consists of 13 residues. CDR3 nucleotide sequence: TGTGCCAGCAGTTACGGGATGAACACTGGAGCTTTCTTT. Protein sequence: CASSYGMNTGAFF. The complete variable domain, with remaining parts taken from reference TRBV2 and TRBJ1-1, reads EPEVTQTPSHQVTQMGQEVILRCVPISNHLYFYWYRQILGQKVEFLVSFYNNEISEKSEIFDDQFSVERPDGSNFTLKIRSTKLEDSAMYFCASSYGMNTGAFFGQGTRLTVV.

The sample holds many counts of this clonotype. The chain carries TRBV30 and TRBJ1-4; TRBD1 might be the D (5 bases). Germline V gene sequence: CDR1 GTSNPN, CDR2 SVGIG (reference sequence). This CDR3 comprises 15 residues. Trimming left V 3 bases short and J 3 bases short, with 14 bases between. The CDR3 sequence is CAWSTDGGANEKLFF. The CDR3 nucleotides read TGTGCCTGGAGCACCGATGGGGGGGCTAATGAAAAACTGTTTTTT.

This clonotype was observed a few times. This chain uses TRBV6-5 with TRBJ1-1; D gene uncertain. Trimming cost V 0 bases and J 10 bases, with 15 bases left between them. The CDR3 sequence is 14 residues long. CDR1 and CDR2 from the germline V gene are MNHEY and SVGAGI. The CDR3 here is CASSYSESAAGAFF. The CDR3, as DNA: TGTGCCAGCAGTTACTCCGAGTCTGCTGCGGGAGCTTTCTTT.

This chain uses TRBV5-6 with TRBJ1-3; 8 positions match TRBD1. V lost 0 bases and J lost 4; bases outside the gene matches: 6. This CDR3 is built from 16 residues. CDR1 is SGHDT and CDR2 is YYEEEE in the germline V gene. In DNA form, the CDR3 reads TGTGCCAGCAGCTTGGGGCCAGGGGGCGTCGGAAACACCATATATTTT. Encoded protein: CASSLGPGGVGNTIYF.

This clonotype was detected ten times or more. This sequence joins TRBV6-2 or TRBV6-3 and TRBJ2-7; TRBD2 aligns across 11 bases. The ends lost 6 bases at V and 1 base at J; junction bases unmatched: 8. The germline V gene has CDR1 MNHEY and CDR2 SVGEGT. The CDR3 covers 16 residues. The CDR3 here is CASSTRTSGPSYEQYF. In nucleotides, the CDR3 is TGTGCCAGCAGCACCAGGACTAGCGGGCCGTCCTACGAGCAGTACTTC.

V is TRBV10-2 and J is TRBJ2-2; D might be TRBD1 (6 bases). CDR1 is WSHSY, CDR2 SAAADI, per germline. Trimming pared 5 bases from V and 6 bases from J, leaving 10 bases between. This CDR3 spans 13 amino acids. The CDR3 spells CASSLGAPGELFF. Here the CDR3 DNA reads TGCGCCAGCAGTTTGGGGGCTCCCGGGGAGCTGTTTTTT.

The CDR3 nucleotides read TGTGCCAGCAGCCAAAGCGGGCGGGGAGACTATGGCTACACCTTC. This translates into CASSQSGRGDYGYTF. V and J are TRBV14 and TRBJ1-2, with D uncertain. This CDR3 has 15 residues. CDR1 and CDR2 from the germline V gene are SGHDN and FVKESK. V lost 2 bases to trimming and J lost 3 bases, with 13 bases between them.

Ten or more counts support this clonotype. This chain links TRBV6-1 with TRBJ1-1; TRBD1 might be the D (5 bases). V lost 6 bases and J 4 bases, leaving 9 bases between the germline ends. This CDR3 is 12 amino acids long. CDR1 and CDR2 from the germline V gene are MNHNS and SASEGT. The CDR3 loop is CASSSGRTEAFF. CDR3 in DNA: TGTGCCAGCAGCTCAGGGCGCACTGAAGCTTTCTTT.

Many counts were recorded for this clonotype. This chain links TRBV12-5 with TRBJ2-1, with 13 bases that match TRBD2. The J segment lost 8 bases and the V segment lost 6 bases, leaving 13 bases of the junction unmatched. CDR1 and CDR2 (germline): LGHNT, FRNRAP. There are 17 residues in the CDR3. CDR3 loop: CASGSPWTSGSVHEQFF. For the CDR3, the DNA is TGTGCTAGTGGCTCCCCATGGACTAGCGGGAGTGTACATGAGCAGTTCTTC.

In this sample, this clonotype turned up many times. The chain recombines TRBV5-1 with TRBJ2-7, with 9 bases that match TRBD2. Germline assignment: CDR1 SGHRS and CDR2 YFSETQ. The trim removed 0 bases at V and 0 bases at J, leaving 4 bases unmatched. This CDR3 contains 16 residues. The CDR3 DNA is TGCGCCAGCAGCTTGGTAGGCGGGAGGGCCTCCTACGAGCAGTACTTC. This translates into CASSLVGGRASYEQYF. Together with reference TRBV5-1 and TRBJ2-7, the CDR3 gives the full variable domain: KAGVTQTPRYLIKTRGQQVTLSCSPISGHRSVSWYQQTPGQGLQFLFEYFSETQRNKGNFPGRFSGRQFSNSRSEMNVSTLELGDSALYLCASSLVGGRASYEQYFGPGTRLTVT.

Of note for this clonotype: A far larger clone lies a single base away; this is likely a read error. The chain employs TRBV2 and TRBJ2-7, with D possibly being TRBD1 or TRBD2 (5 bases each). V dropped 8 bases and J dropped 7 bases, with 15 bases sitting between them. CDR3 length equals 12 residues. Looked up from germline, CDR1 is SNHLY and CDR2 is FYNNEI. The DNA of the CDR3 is TGTGCCAGCCGAGAACGGGGCTATGAGCAGTACTTC. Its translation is CASRERGYEQYF.

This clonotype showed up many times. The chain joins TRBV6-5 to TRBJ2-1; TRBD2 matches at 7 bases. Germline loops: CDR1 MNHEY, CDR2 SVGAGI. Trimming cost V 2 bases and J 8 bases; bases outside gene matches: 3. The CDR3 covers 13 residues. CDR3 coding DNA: TGTGCCAGCAGTTACGCGGGAGATCATGAGCAGTTCTTC. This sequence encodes CASSYAGDHEQFF.

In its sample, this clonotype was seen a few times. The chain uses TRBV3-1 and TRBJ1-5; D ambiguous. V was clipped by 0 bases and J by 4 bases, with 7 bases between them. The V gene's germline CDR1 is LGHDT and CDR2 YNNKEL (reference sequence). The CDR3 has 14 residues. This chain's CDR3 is CASSQELGNQPQHF. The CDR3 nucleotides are TGTGCCAGCAGCCAAGAGTTGGGGAATCAGCCCCAGCATTTT. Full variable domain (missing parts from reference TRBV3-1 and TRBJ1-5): DTAVSQTPKYLVTQMGNDKSIKCEQNLGHDTMYWYKQDSKKFLKIMFSYNNKELIINETVPNRFSPKSPDKAHLNLHINSLELGDSAVYFCASSQELGNQPQHFGDGTRLSIL.